This TCR beta chain was captured by sequencing in a study of blood T cells in healthy people across ages. The overall study: For every two T cells, template switching captured about one barcoded beta molecule. General study results and limits: Researchers report that TCR beta diversity correlated strongly with naive T cell percentage. Compared with aged donors, long-lived donors showed fewer expanded clones, suggesting selection. Conclusively comparing naive with antigen-experienced cells was impossible with unsorted PBMCs.

V lost 4 bases to trimming and J lost 9 bases, with 19 bases between them. The CDR3 is 14 amino acids. The germline V gene encodes CDR1 LGHDT and CDR2 YNNKEL (reference sequence). This clonotype occurred many times. Its cognate antigen is unknown. A second PCR, run for 7 to 11 cycles, used a sample-barcoded 5' primer plus a J-beta primer mix. One entry per CDR3 protein, called by TCRdb with MiXCR from the 5' RACE reads. The sample yields roughly 680,000 distinct CDR3 sequences, more than 45% seen once. Sequencing was carried out using blood. This chain connects TRBV3-1 to TRBJ2-7, with D maybe TRBD1 (5 bases). The receptor comes from a woman older than 75 in good health. This CDR3 is CASSRFRDSLRQYF. CDR3 sequence (DNA): TGTGCCAGCAGCCGCTTTCGAGACAGTCTACGGCAGTACTTC.